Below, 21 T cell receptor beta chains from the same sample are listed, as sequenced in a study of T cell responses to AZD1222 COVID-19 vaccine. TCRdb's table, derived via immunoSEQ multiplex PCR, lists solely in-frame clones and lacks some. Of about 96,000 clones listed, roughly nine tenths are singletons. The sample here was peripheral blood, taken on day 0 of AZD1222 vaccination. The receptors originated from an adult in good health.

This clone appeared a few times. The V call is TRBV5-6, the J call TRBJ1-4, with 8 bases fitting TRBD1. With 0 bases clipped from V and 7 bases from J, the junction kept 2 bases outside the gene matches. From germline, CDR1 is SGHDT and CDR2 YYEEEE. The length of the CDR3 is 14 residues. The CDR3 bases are TGTGCCAGCAGCTTGGTCGGGACAGGTGAAAAACTGTTTTTT. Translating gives CASSLVGTGEKLFF.

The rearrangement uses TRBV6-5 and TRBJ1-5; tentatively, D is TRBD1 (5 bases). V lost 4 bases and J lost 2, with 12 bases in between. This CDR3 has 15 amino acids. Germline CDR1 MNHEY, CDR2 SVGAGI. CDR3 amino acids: CASSWTSVGNQPQHF. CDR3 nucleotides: TGTGCCAGCAGTTGGACATCCGTGGGCAATCAGCCCCAGCATTTT.

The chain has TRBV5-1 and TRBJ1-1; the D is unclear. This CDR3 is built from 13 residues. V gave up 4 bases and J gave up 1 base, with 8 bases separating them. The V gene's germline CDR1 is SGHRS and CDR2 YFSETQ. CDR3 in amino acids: CASSPLQNTEAFF. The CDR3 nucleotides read TGCGCCAGCAGCCCGCTTCAGAACACTGAAGCTTTCTTT.

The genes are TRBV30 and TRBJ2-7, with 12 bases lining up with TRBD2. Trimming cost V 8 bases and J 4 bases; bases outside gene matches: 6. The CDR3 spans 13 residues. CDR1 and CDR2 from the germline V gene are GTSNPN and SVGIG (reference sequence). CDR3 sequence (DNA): TGTGCCGGGGGACTAGCGGGTATTTACGAGCAGTACTTC. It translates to CAGGLAGIYEQYF.

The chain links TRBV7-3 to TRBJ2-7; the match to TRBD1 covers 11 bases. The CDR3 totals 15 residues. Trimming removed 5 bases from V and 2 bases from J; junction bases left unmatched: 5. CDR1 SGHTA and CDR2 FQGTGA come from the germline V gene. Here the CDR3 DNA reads TGTGCCAGCAGCCTAGGACAGGGGGCTCCCTACGAGCAGTACTTC. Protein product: CASSLGQGAPYEQYF.

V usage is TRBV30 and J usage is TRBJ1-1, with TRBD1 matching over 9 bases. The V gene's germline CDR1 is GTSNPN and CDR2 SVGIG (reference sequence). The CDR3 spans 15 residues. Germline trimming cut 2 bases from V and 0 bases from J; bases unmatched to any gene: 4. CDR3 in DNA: TGTGCCTGGAGTAGGGGACAGGGTTTGAACACTGAAGCTTTCTTT. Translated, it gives CAWSRGQGLNTEAFF.

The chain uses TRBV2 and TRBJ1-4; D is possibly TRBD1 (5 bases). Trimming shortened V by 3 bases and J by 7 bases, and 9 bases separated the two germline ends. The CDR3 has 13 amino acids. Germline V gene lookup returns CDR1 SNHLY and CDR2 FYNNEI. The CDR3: CASSDRESEKLFF. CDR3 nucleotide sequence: TGTGCCAGCAGTGACAGGGAGTCTGAAAAACTGTTTTTT.

DNA for the CDR3: TGCGCCAGCAGCCCGACAGGGGGAGTCACTGAAGCTTTCTTT. It specifies CASSPTGGVTEAFF. The chain is built from TRBV5-1 and TRBJ1-1; 9 nucleotides align to TRBD1. Per the germline V gene, CDR1 is SGHRS and CDR2 is YFSETQ. Germline trimming cut 4 bases from V and 4 bases from J; bases unmatched to any gene: 5. The CDR3 spans 14 residues.

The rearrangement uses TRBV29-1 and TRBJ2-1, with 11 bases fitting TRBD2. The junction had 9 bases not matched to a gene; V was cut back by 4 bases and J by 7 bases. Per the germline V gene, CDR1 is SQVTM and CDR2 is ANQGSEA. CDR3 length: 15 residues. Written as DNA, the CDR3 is TGCAGCGTTGTAGTAGCGGGGGGGCCGCTTAATGAGCAGTTCTTC. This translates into CSVVVAGGPLNEQFF.

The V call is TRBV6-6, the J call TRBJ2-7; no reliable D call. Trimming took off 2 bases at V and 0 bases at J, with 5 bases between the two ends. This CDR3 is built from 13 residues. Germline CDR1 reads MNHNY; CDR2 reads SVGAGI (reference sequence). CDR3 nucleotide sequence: TGTGCCAGCAGTTACCCCCCCTCCTACGAGCAGTACTTC. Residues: CASSYPPSYEQYF.

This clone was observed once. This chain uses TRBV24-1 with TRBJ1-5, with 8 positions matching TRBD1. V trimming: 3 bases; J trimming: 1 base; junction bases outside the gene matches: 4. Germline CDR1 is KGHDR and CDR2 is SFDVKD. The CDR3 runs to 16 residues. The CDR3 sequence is CATSDTDRGSNQPQHF. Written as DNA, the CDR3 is TGTGCCACCAGTGATACCGACAGGGGAAGCAATCAGCCCCAGCATTTT.

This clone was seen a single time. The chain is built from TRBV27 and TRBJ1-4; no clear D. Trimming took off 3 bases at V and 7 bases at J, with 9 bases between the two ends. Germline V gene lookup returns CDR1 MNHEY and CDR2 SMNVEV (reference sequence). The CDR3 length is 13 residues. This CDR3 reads CASSFAGSEKLFF. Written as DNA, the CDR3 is TGTGCCAGCAGTTTTGCGGGGAGTGAAAAACTGTTTTTT.

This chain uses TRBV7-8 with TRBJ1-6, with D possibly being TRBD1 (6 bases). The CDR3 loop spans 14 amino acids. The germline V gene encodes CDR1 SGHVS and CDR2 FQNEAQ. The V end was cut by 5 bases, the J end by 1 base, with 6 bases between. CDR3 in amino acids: CASSTGSYNSPLHF. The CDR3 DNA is TGTGCCAGCAGCACAGGGTCCTATAATTCACCCCTCCACTTT.

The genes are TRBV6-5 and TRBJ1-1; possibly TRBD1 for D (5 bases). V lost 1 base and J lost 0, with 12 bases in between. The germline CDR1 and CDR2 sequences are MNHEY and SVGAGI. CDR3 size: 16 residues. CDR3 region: CASSYYRTAMNTEAFF. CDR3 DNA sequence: TGTGCCAGCAGTTACTACAGGACTGCAATGAACACTGAAGCTTTCTTT.

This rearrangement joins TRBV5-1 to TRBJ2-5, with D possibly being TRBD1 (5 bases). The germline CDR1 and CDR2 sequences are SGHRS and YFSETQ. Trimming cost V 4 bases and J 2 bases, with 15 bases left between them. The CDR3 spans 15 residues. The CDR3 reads CASSPSGAPQETQYF. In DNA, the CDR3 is TGCGCCAGCAGCCCCTCTGGGGCGCCTCAAGAGACCCAGTACTTC.

This CDR3 is CASSIGTGWFQPQHF. The CDR3 nucleotides are TGTGCCAGTAGTATAGGTACAGGGTGGTTTCAGCCCCAGCATTTT. This chain connects TRBV19 to TRBJ1-5; perhaps TRBD1 as D (6 bases). V gave up 1 base and J gave up 6 bases, with 13 bases separating them. CDR1 is LNHDA, CDR2 SQIVND, per germline (reference sequence). This CDR3 has 15 residues.

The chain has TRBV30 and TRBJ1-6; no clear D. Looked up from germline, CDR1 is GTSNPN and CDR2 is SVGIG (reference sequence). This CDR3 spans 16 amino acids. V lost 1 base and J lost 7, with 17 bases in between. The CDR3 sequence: CAWSARAARRNSPLHF. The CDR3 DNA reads TGTGCCTGGAGTGCCCGCGCCGCGAGGCGCAATTCACCCCTCCACTTT.

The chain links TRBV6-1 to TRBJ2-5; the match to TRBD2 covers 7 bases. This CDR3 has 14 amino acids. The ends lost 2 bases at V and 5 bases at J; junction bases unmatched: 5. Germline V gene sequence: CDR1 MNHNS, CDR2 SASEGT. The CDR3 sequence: CASSEITSAETQYF. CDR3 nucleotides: TGTGCCAGCAGTGAAATCACTAGCGCCGAGACCCAGTACTTC.

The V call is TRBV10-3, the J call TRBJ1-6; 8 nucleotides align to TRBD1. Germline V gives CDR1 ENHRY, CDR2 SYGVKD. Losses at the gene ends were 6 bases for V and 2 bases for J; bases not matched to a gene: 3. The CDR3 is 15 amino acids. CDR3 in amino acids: CAIRDRGAYNSPLHF. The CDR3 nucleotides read TGTGCCATCAGAGACAGGGGAGCCTATAATTCACCCCTCCACTTT.

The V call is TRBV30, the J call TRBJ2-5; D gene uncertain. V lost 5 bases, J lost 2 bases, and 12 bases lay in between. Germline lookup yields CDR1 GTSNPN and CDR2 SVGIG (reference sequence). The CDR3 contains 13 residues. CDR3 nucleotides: TGTGCCTGGTCCCTTGGACCACAAGAGACCCAGTACTTC. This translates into CAWSLGPQETQYF.

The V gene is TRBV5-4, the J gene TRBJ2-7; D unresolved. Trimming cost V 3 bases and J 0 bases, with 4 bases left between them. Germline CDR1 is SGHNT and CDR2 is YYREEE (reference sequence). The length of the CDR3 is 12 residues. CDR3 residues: CASSSSSYEQYF. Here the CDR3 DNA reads TGTGCCAGCAGCTCGAGCTCCTACGAGCAGTACTTC.